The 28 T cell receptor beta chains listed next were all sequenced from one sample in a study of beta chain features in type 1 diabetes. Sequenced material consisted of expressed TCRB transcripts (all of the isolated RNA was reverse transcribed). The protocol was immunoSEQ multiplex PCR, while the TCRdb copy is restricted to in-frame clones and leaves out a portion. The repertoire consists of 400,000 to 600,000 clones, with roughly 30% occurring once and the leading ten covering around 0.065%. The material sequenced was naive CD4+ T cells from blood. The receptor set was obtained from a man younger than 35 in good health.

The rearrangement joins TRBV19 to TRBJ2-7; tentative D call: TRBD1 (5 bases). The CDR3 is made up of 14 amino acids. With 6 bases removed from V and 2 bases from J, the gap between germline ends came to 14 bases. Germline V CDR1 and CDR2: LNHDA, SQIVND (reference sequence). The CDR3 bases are TGTGCCAGTAGCAAACTGGGGCAGCCCTACGAGCAGTACTTC. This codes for CASSKLGQPYEQYF.

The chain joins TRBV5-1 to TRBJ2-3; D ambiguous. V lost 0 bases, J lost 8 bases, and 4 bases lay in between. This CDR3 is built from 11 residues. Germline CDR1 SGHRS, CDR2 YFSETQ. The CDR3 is CASSLEVTQYF. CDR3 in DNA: TGCGCCAGCAGCTTGGAGGTTACGCAGTATTTT.

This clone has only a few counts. The CDR3 region is CASSRGSSTDTQYF. The DNA of the CDR3 is TGTGCCAGCAGCCGAGGAAGCAGCACAGATACGCAGTATTTT. The rearrangement uses TRBV7-9 and TRBJ2-3; the D is unclear. Trimming shortened V by 5 bases and J by 0 bases, and 9 bases separated the two germline ends. CDR1 and CDR2 (germline): SEHNR, FQNEAQ (reference sequence). This CDR3 spans 14 amino acids.

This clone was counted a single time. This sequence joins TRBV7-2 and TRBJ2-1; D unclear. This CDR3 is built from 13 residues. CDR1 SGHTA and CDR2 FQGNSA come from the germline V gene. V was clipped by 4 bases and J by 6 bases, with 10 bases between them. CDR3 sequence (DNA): TGTGCCAGCAGCTCAAGACTTACCAATGAGCAGTTCTTC. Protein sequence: CASSSRLTNEQFF.

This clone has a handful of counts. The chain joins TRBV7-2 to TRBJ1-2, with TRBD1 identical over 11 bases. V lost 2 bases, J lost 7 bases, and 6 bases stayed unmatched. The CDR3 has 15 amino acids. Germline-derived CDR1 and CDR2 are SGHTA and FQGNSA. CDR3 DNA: TGTGCCAGCAGCTTATCCGGGACAGGGGGACGTGGCTACACCTTC. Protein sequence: CASSLSGTGGRGYTF.

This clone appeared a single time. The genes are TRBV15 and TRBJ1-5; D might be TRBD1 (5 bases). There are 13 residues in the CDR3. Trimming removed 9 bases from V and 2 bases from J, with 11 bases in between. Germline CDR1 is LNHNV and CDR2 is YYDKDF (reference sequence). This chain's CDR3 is CATAQEGNQPQHF. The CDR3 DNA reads TGTGCCACAGCACAGGAAGGCAATCAGCCCCAGCATTTT.

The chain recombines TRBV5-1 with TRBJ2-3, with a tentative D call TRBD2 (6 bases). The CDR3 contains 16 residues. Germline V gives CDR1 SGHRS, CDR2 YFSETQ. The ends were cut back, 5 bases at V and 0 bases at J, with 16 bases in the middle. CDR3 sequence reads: CASSLVLAPSTDTQYF. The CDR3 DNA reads TGCGCCAGCAGTCTCGTGCTAGCGCCTAGCACAGATACGCAGTATTTT. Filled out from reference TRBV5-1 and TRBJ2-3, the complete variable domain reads KAGVTQTPRYLIKTRGQQVTLSCSPISGHRSVSWYQQTPGQGLQFLFEYFSETQRNKGNFPGRFSGRQFSNSRSEMNVSTLELGDSALYLCASSLVLAPSTDTQYFGPGTRLTVL.

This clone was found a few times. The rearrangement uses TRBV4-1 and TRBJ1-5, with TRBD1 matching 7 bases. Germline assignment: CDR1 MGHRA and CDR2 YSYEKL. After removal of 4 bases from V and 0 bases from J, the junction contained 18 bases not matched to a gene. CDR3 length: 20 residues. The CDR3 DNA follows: TGCGCCAGCAGCCGATATCCCACAGGGGCCCCGATCTATAGCAATCAGCCCCAGCATTTT. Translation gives CASSRYPTGAPIYSNQPQHF.

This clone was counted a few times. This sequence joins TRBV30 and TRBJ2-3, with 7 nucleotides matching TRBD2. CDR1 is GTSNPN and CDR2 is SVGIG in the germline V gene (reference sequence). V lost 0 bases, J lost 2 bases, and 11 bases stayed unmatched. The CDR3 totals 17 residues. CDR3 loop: CAWSVFGRRGATDTQYF. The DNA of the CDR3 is TGTGCCTGGAGTGTATTCGGGAGGAGAGGGGCCACAGATACGCAGTATTTT.

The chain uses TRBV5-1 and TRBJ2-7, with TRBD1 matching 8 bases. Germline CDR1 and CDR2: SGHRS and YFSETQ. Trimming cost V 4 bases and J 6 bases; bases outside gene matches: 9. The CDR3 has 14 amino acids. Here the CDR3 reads CASSRRTGFVEQYF. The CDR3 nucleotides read TGCGCCAGCAGCCGACGGACAGGGTTTGTCGAGCAGTACTTC.

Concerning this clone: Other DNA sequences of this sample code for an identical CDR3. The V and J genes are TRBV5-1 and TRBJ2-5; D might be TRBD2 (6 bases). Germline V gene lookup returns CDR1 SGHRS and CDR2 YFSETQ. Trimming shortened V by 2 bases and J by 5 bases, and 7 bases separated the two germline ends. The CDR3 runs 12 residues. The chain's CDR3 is CASSFAGETQYF. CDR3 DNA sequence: TGCGCCAGCAGCTTTGCGGGGGAGACCCAGTACTTC.

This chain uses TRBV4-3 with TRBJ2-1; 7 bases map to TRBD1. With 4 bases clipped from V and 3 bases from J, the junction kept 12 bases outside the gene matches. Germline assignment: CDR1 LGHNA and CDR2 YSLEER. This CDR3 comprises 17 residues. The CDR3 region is CASSRQGQSAGYNEQFF. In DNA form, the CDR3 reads TGCGCCAGCAGCCGACAGGGACAGTCGGCGGGCTACAATGAGCAGTTCTTC.

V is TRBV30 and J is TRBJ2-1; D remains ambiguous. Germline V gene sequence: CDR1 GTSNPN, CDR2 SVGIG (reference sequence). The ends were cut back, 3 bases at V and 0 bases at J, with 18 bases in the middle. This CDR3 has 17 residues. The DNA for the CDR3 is TGTGCCTGGAGCTTTTCCTCGACTGGGAACTCCTACAATGAGCAGTTCTTC. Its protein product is CAWSFSSTGNSYNEQFF.

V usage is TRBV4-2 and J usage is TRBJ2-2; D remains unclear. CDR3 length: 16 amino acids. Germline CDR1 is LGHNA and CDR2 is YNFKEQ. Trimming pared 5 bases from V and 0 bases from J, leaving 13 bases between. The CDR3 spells CASSYMGGTNTGELFF. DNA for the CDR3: TGTGCCAGCAGCTACATGGGTGGTACGAACACCGGGGAGCTGTTTTTT.

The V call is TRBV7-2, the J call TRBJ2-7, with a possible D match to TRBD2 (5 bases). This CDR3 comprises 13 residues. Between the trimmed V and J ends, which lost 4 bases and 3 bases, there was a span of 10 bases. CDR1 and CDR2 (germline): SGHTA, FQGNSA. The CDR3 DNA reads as TGTGCCAGCAGCTCCGGGATTAACTACGAGCAGTACTTC. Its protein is CASSSGINYEQYF.

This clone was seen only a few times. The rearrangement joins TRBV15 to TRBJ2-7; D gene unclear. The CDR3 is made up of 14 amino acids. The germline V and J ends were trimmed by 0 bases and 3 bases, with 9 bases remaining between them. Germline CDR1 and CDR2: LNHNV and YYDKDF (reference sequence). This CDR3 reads CATSRDGRFYEQYF. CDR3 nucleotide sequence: TGTGCCACCAGCAGAGACGGCAGATTCTACGAGCAGTACTTC.

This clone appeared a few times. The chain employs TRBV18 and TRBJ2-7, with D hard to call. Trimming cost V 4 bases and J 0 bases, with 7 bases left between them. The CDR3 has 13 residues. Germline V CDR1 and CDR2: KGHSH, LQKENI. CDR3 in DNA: TGTGCCAGCTCACGCCCTAGCTCCTACGAGCAGTACTTC. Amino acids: CASSRPSSYEQYF.

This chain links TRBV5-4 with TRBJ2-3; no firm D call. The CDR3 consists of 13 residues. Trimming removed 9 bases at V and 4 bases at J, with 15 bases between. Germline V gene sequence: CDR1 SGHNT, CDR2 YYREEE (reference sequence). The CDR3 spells CATRVKGSDTQYF. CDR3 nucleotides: TGTGCCACCCGGGTGAAGGGTTCAGATACGCAGTATTTT. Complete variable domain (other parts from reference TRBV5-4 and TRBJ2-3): ETGVTQSPTHLIKTRGQQVTLRCSSQSGHNTVSWYQQALGQGPQFIFQYYREEENGRGNFPPRFSGLQFPNYSSELNVNALELDDSALYLCATRVKGSDTQYFGPGTRLTVL.

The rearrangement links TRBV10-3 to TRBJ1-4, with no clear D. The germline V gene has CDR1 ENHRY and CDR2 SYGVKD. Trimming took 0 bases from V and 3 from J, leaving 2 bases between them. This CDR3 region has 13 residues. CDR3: CAISESSNEKLFF. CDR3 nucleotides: TGTGCCATCAGTGAGTCATCTAATGAAAAACTGTTTTTT.

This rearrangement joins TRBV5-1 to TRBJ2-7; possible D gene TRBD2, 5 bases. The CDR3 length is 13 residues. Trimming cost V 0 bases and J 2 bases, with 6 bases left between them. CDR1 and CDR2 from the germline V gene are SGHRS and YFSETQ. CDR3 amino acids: CASSLETTYEQYF. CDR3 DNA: TGCGCCAGCAGCTTGGAGACTACCTACGAGCAGTACTTC.

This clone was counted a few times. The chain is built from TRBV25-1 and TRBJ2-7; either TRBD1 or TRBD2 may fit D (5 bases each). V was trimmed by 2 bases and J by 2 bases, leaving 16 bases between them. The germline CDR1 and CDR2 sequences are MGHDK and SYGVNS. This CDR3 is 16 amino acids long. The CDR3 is CASSEDGAGYPYEQYF. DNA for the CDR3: TGTGCCAGCAGTGAAGACGGGGCAGGGTACCCCTACGAGCAGTACTTC.

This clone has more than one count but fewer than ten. The CDR3 loop reads CASREGPGHNEQFF. The CDR3 nucleotides are TGTGCCAGCAGGGAGGGGCCAGGGCATAATGAGCAGTTCTTC. The chain uses TRBV28 and TRBJ2-1; tentatively, D is TRBD2 (6 bases). The CDR3 runs to 14 residues. V lost 6 bases and J 7 bases, leaving 16 bases between the germline ends. The V gene's germline CDR1 is MDHEN and CDR2 SYDVKM.

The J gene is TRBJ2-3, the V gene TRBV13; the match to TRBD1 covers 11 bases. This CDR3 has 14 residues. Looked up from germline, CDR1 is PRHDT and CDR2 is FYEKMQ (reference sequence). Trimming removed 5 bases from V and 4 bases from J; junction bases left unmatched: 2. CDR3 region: CASSAGQGADTQYF. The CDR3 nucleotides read TGTGCCAGCAGCGCGGGACAGGGGGCAGATACGCAGTATTTT.

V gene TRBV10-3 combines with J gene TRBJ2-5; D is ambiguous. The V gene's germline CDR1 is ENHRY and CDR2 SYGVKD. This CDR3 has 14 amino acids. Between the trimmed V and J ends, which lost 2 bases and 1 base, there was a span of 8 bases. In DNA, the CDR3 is TGTGCCATCAGTGAGAGGGCCCTCCAAGAGACCCAGTACTTC. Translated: CAISERALQETQYF.

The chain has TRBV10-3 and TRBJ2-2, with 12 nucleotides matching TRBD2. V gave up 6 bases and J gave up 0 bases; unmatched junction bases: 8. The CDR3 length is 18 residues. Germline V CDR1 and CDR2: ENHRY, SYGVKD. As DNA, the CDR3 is TGTGCCATCAGCGAGCCGACTAGCGGGGGACCGAACACCGGGGAGCTGTTTTTT. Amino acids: CAISEPTSGGPNTGELFF.

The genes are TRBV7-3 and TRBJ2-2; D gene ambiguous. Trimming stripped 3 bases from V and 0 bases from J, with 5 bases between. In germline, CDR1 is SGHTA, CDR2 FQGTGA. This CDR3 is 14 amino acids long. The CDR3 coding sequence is TGTGCCAGCAGCTTGGACCCGAACACCGGGGAGCTGTTTTTT. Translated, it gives CASSLDPNTGELFF.

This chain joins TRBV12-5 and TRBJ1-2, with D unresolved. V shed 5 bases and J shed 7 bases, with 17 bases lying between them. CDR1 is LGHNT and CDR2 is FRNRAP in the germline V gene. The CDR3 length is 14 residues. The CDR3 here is CASGPLGRVSGYTF. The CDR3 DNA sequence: TGTGCTAGTGGTCCCCTCGGAAGAGTGAGTGGCTACACCTTC. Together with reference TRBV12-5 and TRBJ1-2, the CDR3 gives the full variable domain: DARVTQTPRHKVTEMGQEVTMRCQPILGHNTVFWYRQTMMQGLELLAYFRNRAPLDDSGMPKDRFSAEMPDATLATLKIQPSEPRDSAVYFCASGPLGRVSGYTFGSGTRLTVV.

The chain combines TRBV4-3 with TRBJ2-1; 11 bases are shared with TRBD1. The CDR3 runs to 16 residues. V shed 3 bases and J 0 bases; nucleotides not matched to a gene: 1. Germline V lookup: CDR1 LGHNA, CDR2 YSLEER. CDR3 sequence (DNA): TGCGCCAGCAGCCATGGGACAGGGGGCTCCTACAATGAGCAGTTCTTC. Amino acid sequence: CASSHGTGGSYNEQFF.